This note documents a single TCR beta chain sequence. This sample was taken from a study of blood T cell repertoires in COVID-19. The wider study: The United States, Italy and Spain supplied acute and convalescent COVID-19 samples. T cells, B-cell-depleted T cells, or PBMCs provided the cDNA or gDNA that served as material.

Original data processing: Reference gene primer amplification in the assay estimated nucleated cell counts. Assay: immunoSEQ multiplex PCR; the TCRdb copy retains only in-frame clones and omits some. Clonal size and the V and J genes are those of that table, whereas D and trimming came from the DNA. The table shows some 190,000 clones, with roughly 76% occurring only once. V shed 6 bases and J shed 0 bases, with 9 bases lying between them. This CDR3 contains 14 residues. In germline, CDR1 is SGHVS, CDR2 FNYEAQ. The chain uses TRBV7-6 and TRBJ1-5, with D hard to call. The TCR was taken from a woman between 45 and 60 years old with active or convalescent COVID-19. Sequencing input: peripheral blood. The CDR3 nucleotides are TGTGCCAGCAGTTTATACGGTAGCAATCAGCCCCAGCATTTT. It translates to CASSLYGSNQPQHF.